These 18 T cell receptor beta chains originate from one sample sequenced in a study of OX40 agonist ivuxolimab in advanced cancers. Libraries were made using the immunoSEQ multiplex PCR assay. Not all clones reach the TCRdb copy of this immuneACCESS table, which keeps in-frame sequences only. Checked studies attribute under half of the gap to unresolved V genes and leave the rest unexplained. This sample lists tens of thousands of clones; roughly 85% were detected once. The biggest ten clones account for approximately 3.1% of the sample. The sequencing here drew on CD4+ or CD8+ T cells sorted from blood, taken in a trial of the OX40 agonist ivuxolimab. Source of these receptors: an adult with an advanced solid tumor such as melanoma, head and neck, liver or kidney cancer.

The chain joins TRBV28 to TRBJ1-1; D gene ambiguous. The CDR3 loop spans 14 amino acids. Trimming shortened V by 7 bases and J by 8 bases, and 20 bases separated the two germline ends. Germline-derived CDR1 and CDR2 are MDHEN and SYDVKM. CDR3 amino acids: CASNPAAGMDEAFF. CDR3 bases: TGTGCCAGCAACCCAGCGGCGGGGATGGACGAAGCTTTCTTT.

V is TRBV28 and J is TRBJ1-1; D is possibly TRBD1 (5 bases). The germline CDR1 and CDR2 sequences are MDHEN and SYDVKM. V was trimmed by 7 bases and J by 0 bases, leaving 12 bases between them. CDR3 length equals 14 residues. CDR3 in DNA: TGTGCCAGCAACCAGGGCTCCATGAACACTGAAGCTTTCTTT. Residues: CASNQGSMNTEAFF.

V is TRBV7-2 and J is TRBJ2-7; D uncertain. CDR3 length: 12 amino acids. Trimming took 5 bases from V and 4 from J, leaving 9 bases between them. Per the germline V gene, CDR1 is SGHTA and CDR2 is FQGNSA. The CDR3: CASSPQLYEQYF. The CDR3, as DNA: TGTGCCAGCAGCCCACAACTTTACGAGCAGTACTTC.

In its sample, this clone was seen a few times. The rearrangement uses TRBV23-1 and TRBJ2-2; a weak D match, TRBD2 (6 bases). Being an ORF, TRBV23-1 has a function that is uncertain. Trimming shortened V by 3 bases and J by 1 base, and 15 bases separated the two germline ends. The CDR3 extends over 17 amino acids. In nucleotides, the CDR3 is TGCGCCAGCAGTCACTCCGAGGGTAGCGGGAACACCGGGGAGCTGTTTTTT. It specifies CASSHSEGSGNTGELFF.

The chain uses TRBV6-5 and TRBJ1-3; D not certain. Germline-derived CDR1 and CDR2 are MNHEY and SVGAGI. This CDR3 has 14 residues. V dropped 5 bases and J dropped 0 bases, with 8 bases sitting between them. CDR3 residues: CASSRETSGNTIYF. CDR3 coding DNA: TGTGCCAGCAGTCGAGAGACCTCTGGAAACACCATATATTTT.

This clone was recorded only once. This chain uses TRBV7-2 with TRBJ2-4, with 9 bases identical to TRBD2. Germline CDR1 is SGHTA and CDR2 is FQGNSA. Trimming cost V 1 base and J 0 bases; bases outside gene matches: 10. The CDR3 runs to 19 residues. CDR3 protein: CASSLGWVAGALAKNIQYF. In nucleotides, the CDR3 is TGTGCCAGCAGCTTAGGATGGGTAGCGGGGGCGTTAGCCAAAAACATTCAGTACTTC.

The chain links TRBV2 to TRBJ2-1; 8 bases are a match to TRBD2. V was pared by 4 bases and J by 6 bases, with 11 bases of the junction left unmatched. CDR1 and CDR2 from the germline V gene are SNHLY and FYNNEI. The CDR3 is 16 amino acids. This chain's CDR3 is CASSALGAGGFNEQFF. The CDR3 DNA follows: TGTGCCAGCAGTGCCCTTGGGGCGGGGGGTTTCAATGAGCAGTTCTTC.

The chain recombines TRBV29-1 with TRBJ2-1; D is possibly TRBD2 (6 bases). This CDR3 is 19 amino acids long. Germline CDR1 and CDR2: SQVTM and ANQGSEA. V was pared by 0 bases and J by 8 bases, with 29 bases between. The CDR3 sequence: CSVEDLGGSWGARLDEQFF. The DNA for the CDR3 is TGCAGCGTTGAAGATCTTGGAGGGTCATGGGGAGCCCGACTCGATGAGCAGTTCTTC.

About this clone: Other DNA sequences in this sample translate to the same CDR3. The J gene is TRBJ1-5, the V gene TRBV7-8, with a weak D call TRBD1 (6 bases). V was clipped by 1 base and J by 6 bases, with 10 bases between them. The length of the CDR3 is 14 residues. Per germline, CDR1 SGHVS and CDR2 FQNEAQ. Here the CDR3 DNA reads TGTGCCAGCAGCTTAGAACAGGGCCGTCAGCCCCAGCATTTT. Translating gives CASSLEQGRQPQHF.

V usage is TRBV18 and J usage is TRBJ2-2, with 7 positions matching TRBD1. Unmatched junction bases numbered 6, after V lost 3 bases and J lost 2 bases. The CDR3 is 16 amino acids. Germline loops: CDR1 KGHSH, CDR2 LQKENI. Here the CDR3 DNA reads TGTGCCAGCTCACCCACACGACAGGGTAACACCGGGGAGCTGTTTTTT. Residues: CASSPTRQGNTGELFF.

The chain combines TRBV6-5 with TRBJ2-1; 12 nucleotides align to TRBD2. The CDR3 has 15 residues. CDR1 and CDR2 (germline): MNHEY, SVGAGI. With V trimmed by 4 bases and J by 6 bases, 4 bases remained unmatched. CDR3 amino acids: CASSLGLAGSNEQFF. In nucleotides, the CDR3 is TGTGCCAGCAGTTTAGGACTAGCGGGGTCCAATGAGCAGTTCTTC.

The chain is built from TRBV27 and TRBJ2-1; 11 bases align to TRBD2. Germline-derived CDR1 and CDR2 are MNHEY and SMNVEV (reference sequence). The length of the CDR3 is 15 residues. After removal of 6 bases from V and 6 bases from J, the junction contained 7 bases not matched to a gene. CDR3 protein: CASRQSGTSGNEQFF. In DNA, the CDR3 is TGTGCCAGCAGGCAATCCGGGACTAGCGGCAATGAGCAGTTCTTC.

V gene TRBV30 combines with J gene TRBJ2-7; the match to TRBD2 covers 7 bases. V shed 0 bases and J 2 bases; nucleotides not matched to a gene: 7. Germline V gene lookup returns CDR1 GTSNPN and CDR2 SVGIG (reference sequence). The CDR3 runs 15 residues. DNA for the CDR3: TGTGCCTGGAGTGTGGGGGGGAGCCCCGCCTACGAGCAGTACTTC. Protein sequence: CAWSVGGSPAYEQYF.

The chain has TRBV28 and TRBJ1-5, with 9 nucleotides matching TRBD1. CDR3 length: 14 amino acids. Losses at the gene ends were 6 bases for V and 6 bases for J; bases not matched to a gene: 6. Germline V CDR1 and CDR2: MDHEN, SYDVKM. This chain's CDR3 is CASRLTGGGQPQHF. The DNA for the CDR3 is TGTGCCAGCAGACTTACAGGGGGCGGTCAGCCCCAGCATTTT.

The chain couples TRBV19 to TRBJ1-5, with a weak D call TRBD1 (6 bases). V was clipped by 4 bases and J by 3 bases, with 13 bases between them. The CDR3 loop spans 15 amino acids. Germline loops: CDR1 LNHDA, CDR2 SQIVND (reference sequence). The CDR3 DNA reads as TGTGCCAGTAGTAAGCCTCAGGGGCTCAATCAGCCCCAGCATTTT. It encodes CASSKPQGLNQPQHF.

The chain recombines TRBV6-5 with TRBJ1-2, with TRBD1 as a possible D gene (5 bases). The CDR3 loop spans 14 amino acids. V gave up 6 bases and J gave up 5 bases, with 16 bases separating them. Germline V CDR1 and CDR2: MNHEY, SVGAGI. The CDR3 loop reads CASRSDGGDYGYTF. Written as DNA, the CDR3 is TGTGCCAGCAGATCCGATGGGGGAGATTATGGCTACACCTTC.

As DNA, the CDR3 is TGTGCCAGCAGTTGGAGTAGCAATCAGCCCCAGCATTTT. This gives the protein CASSWSSNQPQHF. J is TRBJ1-5 and V is TRBV6-5; D is undetermined. Germline loops: CDR1 MNHEY, CDR2 SVGAGI. The V gene lost 4 bases and the J gene lost 0 bases, with 4 bases spanning the gap. The CDR3 runs 13 residues.

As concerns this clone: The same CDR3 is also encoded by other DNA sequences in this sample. The CDR3 DNA follows: TGTGCCAGCAGCTTAGCTTACCTTCGGGCCCTCCACTTT. This gives the protein CASSLAYLRALHF. This chain connects TRBV11-1 to TRBJ1-6; D unresolved. This CDR3 is built from 13 residues. V was trimmed by 0 bases and J by 14 bases, leaving 11 bases between them. Germline CDR1 is SGHAT and CDR2 is FQDESV (reference sequence).